This T cell receptor (beta chain) stems from a study of blood T cell repertoires in COVID-19. Overall study: Acute-phase and convalescent COVID-19 samples originated in the United States, Italy and Spain.

This clone appeared once. Trimming pared 5 bases from V and 0 bases from J, leaving 14 bases between. Germline CDR1 KGHSH, CDR2 LQKENI. This CDR3 spans 16 amino acids. This study enrolled people aged roughly 18 to 90 from 20 to 25 US geographic areas. Participant reports of clinical history set cohort assignment. As processed by the authors: Estimation of nucleated cell counts was performed using reference gene primer amplification. The protocol was immunoSEQ multiplex PCR, while the TCRdb copy is restricted to in-frame clones and leaves out a portion. That table gives V, J and clone size, and the DNA gave D and trimming. Among over 250,000 clones, over 75% were seen once, and the ten largest hold around 0.9%.

The J gene is TRBJ2-1, the V gene TRBV18, with D unclear. The sequence was obtained from a woman between 25 and 40 years old who had recovered from COVID-19. The specimen sequenced was PBMCs or T cells enriched from blood (not recorded which). The CDR3 nucleotides are TGTGCCAGCTCATCAGTGGTCCCTAGCTCCTACAATGAGCAGTTCTTC. Its protein is CASSSVVPSSYNEQFF.